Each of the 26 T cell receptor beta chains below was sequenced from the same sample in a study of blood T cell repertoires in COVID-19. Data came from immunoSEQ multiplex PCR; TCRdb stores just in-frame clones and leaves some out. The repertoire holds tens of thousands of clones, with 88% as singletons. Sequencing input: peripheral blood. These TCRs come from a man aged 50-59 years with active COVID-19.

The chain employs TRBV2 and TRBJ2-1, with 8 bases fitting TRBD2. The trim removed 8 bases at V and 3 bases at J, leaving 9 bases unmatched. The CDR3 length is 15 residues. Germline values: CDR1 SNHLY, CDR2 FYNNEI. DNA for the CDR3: TGTGCCAGCCGTGTGGCGGGGGGCCTCTACAATGAGCAGTTCTTC. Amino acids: CASRVAGGLYNEQFF.

The DNA of the CDR3 is TGTGCCAGCGAAGACGGAGGGGGGGCACGGCAGCCCCAGCATTTT. Translating gives CASEDGGGARQPQHF. V is TRBV6-6 and J is TRBJ1-5, with D perhaps TRBD1 (6 bases). The V gene's germline CDR1 is MNHNY and CDR2 SVGAGI (reference sequence). V was shortened by 8 bases and J by 7 bases, with 21 bases between the two germline ends. The CDR3 length is 15 residues.

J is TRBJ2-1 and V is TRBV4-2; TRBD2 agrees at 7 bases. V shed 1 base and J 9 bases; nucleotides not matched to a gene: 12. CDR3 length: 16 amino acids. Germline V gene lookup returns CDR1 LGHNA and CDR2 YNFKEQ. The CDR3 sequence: CASSQGLGGKYGEQFF. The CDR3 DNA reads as TGTGCCAGCAGCCAAGGATTGGGGGGGAAATACGGTGAGCAGTTCTTC.

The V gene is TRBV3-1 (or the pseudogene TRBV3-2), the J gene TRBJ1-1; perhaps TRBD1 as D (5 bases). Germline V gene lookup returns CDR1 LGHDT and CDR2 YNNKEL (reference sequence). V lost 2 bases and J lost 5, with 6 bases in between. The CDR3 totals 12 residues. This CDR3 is CASSQRTTEAFF. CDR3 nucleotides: TGTGCCAGCAGCCAACGGACAACTGAAGCTTTCTTT.

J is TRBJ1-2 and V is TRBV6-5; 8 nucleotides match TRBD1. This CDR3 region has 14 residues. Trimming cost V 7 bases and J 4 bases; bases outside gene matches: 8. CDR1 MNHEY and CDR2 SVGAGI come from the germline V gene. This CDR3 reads CASTPTGVTYGYTF. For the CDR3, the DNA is TGTGCCAGCACCCCGACAGGGGTGACCTATGGCTACACCTTC.

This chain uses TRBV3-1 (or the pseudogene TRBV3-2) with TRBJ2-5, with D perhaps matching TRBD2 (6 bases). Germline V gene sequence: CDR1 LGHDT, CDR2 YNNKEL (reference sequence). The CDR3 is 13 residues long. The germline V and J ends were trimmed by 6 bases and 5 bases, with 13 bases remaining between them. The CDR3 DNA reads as TGTGCCAGCAGTCAGGGACTGGGGGAGACCCAGTACTTC. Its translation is CASSQGLGETQYF.

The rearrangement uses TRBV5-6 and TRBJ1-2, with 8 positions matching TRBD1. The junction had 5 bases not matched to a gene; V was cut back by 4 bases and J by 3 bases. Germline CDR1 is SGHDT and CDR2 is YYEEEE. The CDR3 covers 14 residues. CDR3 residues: CASSLKDRDYGYTF. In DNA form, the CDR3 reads TGTGCCAGCAGCCTTAAGGACAGGGACTATGGCTACACCTTC.

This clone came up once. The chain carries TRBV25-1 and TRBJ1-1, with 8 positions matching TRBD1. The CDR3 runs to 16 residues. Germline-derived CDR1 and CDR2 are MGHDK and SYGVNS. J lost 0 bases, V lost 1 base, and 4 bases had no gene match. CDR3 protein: CASSEWAGGLNTEAFF. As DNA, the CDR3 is TGTGCCAGCAGTGAATGGGCAGGGGGCCTGAACACTGAAGCTTTCTTT.

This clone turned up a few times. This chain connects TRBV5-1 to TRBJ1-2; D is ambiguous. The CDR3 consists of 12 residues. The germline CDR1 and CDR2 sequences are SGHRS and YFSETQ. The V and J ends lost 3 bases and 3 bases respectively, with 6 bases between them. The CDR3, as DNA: TGCGCCAGCAGCTCACTAGACTATGGCTACACCTTC. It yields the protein CASSSLDYGYTF.

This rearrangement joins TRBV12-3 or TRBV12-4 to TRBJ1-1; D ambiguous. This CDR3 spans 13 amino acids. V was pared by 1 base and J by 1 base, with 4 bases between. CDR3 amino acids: CASSLGQNTEAFF. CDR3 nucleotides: TGTGCCAGCAGTTTAGGGCAGAACACTGAAGCTTTCTTT.

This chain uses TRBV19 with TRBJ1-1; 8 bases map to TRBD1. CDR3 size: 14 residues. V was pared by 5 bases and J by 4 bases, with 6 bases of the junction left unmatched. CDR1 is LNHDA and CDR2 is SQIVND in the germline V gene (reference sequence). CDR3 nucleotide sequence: TGTGCCAGTAGTTTCCAGACAGGGGTCACTGAAGCTTTCTTT. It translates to CASSFQTGVTEAFF.

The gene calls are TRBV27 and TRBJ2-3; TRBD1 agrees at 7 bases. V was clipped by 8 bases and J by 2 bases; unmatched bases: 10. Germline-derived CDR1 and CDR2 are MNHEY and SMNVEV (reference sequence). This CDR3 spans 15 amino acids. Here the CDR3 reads CASLRRGRVTDTQYF. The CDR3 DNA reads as TGTGCCAGCCTTAGAAGGGGGCGGGTCACAGATACGCAGTATTTT.

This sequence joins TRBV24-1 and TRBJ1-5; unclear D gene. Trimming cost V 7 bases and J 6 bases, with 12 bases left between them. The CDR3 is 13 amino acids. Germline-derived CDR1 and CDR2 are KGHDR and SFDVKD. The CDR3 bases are TGTGCCACCAGCGGCCGGAGGCGTCAGCCCCAGCATTTT. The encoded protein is CATSGRRRQPQHF.

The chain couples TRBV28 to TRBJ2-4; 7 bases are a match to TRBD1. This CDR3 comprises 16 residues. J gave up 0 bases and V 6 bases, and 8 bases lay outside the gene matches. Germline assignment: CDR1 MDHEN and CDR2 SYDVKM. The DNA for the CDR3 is TGTGCCAGCAGCCCCGGGACAGCCTCAGCCAAAAACATTCAGTACTTC. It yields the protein CASSPGTASAKNIQYF. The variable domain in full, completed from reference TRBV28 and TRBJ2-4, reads DVKVTQSSRYLVKRTGEKVFLECVQDMDHENMFWYRQDPGLGLRLIYFSYDVKMKEKGDIPEGYSVSREKKERFSLILESASTNQTSMYLCASSPGTASAKNIQYFGAGTRLSVL.

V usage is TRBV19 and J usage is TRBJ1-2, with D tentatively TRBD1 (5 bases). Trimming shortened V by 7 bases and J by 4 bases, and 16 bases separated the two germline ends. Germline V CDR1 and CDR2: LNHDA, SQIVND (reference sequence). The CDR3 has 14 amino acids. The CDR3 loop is CASTSGLMFYGYTF. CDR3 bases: TGTGCCAGTACCTCGGGACTAATGTTCTATGGCTACACCTTC.

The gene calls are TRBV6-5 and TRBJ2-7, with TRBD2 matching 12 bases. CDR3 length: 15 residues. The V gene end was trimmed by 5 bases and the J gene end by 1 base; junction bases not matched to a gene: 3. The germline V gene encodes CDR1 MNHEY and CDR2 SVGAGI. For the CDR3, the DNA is TGTGCCAGCAGTATAACTAGCGGGGGGTCCTACGAGCAGTACTTC. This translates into CASSITSGGSYEQYF.

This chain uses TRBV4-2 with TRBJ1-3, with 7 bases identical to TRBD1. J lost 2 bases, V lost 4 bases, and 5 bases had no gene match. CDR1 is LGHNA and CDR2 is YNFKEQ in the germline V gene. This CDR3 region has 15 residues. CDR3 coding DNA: TGTGCCAGCAGCCTCGACAGGGACCCTGGAAACACCATATATTTT. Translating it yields CASSLDRDPGNTIYF.

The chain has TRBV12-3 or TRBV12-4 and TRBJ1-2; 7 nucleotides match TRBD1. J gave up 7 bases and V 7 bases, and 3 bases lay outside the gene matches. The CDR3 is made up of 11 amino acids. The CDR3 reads CASNDRVGYTF. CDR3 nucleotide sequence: TGTGCCAGCAACGACAGGGTTGGCTACACCTTC.

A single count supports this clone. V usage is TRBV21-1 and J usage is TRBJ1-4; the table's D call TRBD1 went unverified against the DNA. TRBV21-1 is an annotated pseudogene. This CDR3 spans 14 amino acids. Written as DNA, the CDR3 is TGTGCCAGCAGCAAACCGGGACATCTAGAAAAACTGTTTTTT. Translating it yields CASSKPGHLEKLFF.

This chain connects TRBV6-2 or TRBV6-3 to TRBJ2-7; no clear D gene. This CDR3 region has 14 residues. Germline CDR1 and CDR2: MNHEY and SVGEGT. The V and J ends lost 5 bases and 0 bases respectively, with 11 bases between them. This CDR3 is CASSLGFSSYEQYF. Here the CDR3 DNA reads TGTGCCAGCAGTCTCGGGTTCAGCTCCTACGAGCAGTACTTC.

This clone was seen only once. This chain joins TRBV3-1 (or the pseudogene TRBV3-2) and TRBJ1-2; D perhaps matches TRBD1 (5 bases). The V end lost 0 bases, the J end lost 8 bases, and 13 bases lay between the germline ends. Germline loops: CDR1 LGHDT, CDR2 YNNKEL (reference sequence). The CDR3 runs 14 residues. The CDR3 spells CASSQDSGGRGYTF. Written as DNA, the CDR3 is TGTGCCAGCAGCCAAGATTCGGGGGGACGGGGCTACACCTTC.

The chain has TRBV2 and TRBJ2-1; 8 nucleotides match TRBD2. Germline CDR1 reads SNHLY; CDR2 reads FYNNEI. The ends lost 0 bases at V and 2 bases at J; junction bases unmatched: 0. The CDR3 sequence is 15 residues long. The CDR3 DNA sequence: TGTGCCAGCAGTGAAGCGGGACTAGCCTACAATGAGCAGTTCTTC. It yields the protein CASSEAGLAYNEQFF.

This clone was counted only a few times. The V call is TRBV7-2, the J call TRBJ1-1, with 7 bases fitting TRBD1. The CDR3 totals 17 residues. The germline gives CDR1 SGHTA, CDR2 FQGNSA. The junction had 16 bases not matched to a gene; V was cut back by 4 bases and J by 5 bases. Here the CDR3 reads CASSSPTLRDSGTEAFF. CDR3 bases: TGTGCCAGCAGCTCACCCACGCTCAGGGACAGTGGTACTGAAGCTTTCTTT.

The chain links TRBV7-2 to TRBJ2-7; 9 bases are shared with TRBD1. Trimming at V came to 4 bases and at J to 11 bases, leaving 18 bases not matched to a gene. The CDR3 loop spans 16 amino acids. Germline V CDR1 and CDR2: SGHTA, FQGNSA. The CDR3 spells CASSSRTGVSLTKKYF. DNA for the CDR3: TGTGCCAGCAGCTCGAGGACAGGGGTCTCCCTTACGAAGAAGTACTTC.

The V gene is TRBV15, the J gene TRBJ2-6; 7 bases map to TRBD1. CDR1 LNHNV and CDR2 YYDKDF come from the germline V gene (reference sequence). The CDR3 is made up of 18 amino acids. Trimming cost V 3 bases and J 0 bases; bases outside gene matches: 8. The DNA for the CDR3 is TGTGCCACCAGCAGGCCCGGGACAGCCTCCTCTGGGGCCAACGTCCTGACTTTC. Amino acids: CATSRPGTASSGANVLTF.

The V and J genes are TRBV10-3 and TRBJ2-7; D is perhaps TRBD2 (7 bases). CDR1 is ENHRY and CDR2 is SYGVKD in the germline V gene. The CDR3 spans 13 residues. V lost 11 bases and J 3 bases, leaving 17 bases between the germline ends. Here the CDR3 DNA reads TGTGCCTCAGGGGCAGGGGAGGGCTACGAGCAGTACTTC. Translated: CASGAGEGYEQYF.